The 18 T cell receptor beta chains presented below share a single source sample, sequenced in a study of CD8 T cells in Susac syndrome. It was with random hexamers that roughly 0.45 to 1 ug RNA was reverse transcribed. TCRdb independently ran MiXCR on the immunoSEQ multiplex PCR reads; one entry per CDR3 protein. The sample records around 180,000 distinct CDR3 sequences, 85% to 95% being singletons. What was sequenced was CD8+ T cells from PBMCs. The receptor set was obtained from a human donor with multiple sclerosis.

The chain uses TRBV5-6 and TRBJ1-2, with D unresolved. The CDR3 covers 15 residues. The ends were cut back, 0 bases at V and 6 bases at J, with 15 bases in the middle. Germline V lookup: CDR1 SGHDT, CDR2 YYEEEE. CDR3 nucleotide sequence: TGTGCCAGCAGCTTGGCCGCCGCGGACCCCGATGGCTACACCTTC. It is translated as CASSLAAADPDGYTF.

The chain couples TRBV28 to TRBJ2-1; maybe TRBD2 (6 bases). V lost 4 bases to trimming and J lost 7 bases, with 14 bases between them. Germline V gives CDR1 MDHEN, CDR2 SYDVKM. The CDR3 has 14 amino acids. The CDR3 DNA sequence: TGTGCCAGCAGTTGGAGAGAGGAGGGAAATGAGCAGTTCTTC. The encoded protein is CASSWREEGNEQFF.

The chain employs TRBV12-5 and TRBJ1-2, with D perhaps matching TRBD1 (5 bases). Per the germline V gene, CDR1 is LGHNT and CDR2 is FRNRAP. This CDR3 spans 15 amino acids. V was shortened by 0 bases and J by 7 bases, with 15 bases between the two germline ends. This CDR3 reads CASGLVVRGESGYTF. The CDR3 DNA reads TGTGCTAGTGGTTTGGTAGTGAGGGGTGAGAGTGGCTACACCTTC.

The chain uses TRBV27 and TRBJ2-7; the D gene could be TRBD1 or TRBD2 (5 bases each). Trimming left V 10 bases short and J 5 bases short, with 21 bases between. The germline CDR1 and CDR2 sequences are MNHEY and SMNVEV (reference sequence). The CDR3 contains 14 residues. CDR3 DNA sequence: TGTGCCACCGCGTCGAGGGGCGACAGAGACGAGCAGTACTTC. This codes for CATASRGDRDEQYF.

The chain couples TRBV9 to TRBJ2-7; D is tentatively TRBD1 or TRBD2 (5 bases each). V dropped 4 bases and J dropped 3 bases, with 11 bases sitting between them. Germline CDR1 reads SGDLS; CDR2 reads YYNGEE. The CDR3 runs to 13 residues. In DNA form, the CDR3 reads TGTGCCAGCAGCCCGTGGGACCACTACGAGCAGTACTTC. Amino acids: CASSPWDHYEQYF.

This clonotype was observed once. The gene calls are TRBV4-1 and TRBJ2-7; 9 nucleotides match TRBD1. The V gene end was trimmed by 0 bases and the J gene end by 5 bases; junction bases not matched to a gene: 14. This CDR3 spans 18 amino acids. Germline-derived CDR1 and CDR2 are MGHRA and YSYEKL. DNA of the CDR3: TGCGCCAGCAGCCAAGAGCCCTTCGGACCACAGGGGGCACACGAGCAGTACTTC. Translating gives CASSQEPFGPQGAHEQYF.

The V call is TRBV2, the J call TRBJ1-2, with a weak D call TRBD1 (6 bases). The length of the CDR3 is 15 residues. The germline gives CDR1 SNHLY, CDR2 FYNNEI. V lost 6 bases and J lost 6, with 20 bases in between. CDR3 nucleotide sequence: TGTGCCAGCAGCGATATGACAGGCACCCACGATGGCTACACCTTC. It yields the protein CASSDMTGTHDGYTF.

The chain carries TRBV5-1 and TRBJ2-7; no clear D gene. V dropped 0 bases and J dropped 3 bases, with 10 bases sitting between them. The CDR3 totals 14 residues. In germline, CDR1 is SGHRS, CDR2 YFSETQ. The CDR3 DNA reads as TGCGCCAGCAGCTTGGCCGGGCGCCGCTACGAGCAGTACTTC. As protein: CASSLAGRRYEQYF.

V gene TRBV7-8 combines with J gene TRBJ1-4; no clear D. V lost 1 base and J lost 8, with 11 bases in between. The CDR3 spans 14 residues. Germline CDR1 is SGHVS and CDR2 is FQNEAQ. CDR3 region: CASSLGHQVEKLFF. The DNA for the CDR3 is TGTGCCAGCAGCTTAGGGCACCAAGTAGAAAAACTGTTTTTT.

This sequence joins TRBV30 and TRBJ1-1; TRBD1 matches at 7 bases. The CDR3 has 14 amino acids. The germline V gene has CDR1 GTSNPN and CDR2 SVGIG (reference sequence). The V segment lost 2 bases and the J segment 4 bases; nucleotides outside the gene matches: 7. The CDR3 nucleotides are TGTGCCTGGAGTCTCCGGACAGGAGGCACTGAAGCTTTCTTT. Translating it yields CAWSLRTGGTEAFF.

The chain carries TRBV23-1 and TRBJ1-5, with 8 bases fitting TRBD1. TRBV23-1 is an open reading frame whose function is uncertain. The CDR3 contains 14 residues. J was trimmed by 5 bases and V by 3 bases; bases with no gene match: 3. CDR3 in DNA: TGCGCCAGCAGTCAGGACAGGGAGGATCAGCCCCAGCATTTT. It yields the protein CASSQDREDQPQHF.

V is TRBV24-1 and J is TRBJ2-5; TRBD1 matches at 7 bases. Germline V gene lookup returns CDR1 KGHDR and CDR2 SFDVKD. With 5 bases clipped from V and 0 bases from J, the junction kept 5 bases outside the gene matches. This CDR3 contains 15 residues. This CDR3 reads CATSVGQKDQETQYF. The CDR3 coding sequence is TGTGCCACCAGTGTGGGACAGAAAGACCAAGAGACCCAGTACTTC.

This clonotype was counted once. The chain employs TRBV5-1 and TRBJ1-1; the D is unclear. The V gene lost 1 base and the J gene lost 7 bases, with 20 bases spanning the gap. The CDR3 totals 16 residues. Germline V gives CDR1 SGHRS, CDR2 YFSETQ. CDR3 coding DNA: TGCGCCAGCAGCTTGTTGTTTGGGGATAGGGTCGGTGAAGCTTTCTTT. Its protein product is CASSLLFGDRVGEAFF.

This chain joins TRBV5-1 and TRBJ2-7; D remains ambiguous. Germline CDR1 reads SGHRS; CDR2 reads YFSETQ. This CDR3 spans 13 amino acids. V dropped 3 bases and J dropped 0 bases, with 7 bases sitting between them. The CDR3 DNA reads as TGCGCCAGCAGCTCTCACAGCTCCTACGAGCAGTACTTC. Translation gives CASSSHSSYEQYF.

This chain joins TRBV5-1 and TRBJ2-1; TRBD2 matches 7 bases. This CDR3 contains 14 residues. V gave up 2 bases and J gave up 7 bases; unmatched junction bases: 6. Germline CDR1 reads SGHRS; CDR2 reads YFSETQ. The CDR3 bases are TGCGCCAGCAGCTTTAATTTGGGGGGGAATGAGCAGTTCTTC. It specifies CASSFNLGGNEQFF.

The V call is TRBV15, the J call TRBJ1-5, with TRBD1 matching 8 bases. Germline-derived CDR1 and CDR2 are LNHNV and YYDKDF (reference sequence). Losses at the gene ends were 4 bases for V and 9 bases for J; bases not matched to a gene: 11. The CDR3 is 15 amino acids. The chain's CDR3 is CATSTLQGVVSPQHF. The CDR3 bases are TGTGCCACCAGCACCTTACAGGGGGTGGTTTCGCCCCAGCATTTT.

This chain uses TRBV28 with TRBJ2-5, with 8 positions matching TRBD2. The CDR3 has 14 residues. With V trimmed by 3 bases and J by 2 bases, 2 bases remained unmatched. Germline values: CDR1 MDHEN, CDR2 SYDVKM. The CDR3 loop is CASSFGTRQETQYF. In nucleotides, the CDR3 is TGTGCCAGCAGTTTTGGGACTAGGCAAGAGACCCAGTACTTC. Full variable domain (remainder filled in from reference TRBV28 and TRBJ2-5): DVKVTQSSRYLVKRTGEKVFLECVQDMDHENMFWYRQDPGLGLRLIYFSYDVKMKEKGDIPEGYSVSREKKERFSLILESASTNQTSMYLCASSFGTRQETQYFGPGTRLLVL.

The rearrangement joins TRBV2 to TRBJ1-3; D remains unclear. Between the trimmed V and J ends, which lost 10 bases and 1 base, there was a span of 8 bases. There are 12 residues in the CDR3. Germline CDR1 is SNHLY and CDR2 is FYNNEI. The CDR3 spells CATRSSGNTIYF. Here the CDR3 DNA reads TGTGCCACCAGGTCTTCTGGAAACACCATATATTTT.